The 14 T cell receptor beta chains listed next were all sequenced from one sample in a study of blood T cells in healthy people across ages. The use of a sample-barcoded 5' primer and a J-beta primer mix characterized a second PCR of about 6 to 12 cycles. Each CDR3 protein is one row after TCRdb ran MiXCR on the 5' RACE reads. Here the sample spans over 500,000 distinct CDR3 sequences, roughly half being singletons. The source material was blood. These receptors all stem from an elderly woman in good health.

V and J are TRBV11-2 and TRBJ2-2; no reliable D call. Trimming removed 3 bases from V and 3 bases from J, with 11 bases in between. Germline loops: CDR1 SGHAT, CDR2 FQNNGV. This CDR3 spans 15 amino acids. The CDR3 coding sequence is TGTGCCAGCAGCTTGATACCGTGGGACACCGGGGAGCTGTTTTTT. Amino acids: CASSLIPWDTGELFF.

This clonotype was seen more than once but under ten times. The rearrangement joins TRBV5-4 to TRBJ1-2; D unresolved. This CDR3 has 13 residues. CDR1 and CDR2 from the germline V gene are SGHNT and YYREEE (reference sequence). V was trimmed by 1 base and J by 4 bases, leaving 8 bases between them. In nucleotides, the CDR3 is TGTGCCAGCAGCTTGTGGGTCTCCTATGGCTACACCTTC. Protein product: CASSLWVSYGYTF.

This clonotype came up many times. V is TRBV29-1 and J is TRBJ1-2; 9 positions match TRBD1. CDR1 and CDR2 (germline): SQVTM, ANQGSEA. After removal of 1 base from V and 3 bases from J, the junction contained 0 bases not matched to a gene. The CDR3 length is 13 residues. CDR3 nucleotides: TGCAGCGTTGAAGGGACAGGGGACTATGGCTACACCTTC. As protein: CSVEGTGDYGYTF.

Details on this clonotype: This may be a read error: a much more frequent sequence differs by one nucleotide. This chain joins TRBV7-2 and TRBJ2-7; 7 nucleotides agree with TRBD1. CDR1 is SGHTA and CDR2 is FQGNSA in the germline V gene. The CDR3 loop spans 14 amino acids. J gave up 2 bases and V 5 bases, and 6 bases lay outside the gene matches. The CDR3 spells CASSVGDSAYEQYF. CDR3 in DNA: TGTGCCAGCAGCGTAGGGGACAGTGCCTACGAGCAGTACTTC.

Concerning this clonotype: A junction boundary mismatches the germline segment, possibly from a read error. The CDR3 is CVSRISLGGYGYTF. For the CDR3, the DNA is TGTGTCAGCAGGATCTCGCTAGGGGGCTATGGCTACACCTTC. The chain joins TRBV12-3 or TRBV12-4 to TRBJ1-2; D might be TRBD1 (6 bases). The CDR3 runs to 14 residues.

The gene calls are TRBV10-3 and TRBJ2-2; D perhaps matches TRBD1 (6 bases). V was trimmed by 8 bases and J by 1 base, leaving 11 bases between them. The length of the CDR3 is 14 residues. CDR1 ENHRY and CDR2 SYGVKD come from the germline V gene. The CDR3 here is CAIAGTLNTGELFF. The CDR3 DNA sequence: TGTGCCATCGCCGGGACATTGAACACCGGGGAGCTGTTTTTT.

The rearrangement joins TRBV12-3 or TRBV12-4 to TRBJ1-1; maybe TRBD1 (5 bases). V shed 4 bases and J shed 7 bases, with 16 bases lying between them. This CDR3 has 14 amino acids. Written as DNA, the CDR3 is TGTGCCAGCAGTTCCGCCGACAGACTACATGAAGCTTTCTTT. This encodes CASSSADRLHEAFF.

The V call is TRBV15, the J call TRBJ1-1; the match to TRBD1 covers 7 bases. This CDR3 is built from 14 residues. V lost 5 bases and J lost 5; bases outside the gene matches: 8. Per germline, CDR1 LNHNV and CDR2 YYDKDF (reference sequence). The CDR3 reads CATSRPGGGTEAFF. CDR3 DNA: TGTGCCACCAGCCGACCAGGGGGGGGTACTGAAGCTTTCTTT.

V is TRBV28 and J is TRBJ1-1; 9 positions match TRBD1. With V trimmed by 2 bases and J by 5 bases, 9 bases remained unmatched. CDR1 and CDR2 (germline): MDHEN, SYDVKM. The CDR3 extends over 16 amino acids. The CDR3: CASSLGTGQAPTEAFF. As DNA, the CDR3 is TGTGCCAGCAGTTTAGGGACAGGGCAGGCCCCAACTGAAGCTTTCTTT.

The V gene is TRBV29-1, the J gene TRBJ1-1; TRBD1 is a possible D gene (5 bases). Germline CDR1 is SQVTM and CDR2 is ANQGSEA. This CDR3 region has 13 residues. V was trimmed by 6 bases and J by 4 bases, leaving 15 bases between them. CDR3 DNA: TGCAGCGTAACAGGCAGCGGGGGCACTGAAGCTTTCTTT. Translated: CSVTGSGGTEAFF. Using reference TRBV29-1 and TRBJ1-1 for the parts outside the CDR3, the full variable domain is SAVISQKPSRDICQRGTSLTIQCQVDSQVTMMFWYRQQPGQSLTLIATANQGSEATYESGFVIDKFPISRPNLTFSTLTVSNMSPEDSSIYLCSVTGSGGTEAFFGQGTRLTVV.

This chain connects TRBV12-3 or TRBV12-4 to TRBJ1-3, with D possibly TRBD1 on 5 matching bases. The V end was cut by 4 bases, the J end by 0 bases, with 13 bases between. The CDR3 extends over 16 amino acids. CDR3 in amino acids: CASSSAGTHSGNTIYF. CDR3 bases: TGTGCCAGCAGTTCGGCAGGGACTCACTCTGGAAACACCATATATTTT.

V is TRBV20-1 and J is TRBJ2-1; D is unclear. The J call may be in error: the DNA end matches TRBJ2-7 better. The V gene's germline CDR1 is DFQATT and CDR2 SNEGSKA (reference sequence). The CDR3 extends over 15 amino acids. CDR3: CSARGSRSSYNEQYF. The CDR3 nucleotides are TGCAGTGCTAGAGGCAGCAGGAGCTCCTACAATGAGCAGTACTTC.

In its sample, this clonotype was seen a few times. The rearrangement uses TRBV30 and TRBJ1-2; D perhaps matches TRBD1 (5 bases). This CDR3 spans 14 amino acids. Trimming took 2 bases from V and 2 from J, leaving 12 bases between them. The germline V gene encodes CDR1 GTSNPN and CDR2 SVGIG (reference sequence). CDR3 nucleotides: TGTGCCTGGAGTTCCAGAAGGGGAAACTATGGCTACACCTTC. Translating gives CAWSSRRGNYGYTF.

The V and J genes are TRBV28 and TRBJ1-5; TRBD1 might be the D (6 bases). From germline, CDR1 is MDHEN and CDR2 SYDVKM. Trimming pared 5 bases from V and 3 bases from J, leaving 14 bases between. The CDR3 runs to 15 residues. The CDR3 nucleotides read TGTGCCAGCAGTCCGGGGTCGGGGGCCAATCAGCCCCAGCATTTT. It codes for CASSPGSGANQPQHF.